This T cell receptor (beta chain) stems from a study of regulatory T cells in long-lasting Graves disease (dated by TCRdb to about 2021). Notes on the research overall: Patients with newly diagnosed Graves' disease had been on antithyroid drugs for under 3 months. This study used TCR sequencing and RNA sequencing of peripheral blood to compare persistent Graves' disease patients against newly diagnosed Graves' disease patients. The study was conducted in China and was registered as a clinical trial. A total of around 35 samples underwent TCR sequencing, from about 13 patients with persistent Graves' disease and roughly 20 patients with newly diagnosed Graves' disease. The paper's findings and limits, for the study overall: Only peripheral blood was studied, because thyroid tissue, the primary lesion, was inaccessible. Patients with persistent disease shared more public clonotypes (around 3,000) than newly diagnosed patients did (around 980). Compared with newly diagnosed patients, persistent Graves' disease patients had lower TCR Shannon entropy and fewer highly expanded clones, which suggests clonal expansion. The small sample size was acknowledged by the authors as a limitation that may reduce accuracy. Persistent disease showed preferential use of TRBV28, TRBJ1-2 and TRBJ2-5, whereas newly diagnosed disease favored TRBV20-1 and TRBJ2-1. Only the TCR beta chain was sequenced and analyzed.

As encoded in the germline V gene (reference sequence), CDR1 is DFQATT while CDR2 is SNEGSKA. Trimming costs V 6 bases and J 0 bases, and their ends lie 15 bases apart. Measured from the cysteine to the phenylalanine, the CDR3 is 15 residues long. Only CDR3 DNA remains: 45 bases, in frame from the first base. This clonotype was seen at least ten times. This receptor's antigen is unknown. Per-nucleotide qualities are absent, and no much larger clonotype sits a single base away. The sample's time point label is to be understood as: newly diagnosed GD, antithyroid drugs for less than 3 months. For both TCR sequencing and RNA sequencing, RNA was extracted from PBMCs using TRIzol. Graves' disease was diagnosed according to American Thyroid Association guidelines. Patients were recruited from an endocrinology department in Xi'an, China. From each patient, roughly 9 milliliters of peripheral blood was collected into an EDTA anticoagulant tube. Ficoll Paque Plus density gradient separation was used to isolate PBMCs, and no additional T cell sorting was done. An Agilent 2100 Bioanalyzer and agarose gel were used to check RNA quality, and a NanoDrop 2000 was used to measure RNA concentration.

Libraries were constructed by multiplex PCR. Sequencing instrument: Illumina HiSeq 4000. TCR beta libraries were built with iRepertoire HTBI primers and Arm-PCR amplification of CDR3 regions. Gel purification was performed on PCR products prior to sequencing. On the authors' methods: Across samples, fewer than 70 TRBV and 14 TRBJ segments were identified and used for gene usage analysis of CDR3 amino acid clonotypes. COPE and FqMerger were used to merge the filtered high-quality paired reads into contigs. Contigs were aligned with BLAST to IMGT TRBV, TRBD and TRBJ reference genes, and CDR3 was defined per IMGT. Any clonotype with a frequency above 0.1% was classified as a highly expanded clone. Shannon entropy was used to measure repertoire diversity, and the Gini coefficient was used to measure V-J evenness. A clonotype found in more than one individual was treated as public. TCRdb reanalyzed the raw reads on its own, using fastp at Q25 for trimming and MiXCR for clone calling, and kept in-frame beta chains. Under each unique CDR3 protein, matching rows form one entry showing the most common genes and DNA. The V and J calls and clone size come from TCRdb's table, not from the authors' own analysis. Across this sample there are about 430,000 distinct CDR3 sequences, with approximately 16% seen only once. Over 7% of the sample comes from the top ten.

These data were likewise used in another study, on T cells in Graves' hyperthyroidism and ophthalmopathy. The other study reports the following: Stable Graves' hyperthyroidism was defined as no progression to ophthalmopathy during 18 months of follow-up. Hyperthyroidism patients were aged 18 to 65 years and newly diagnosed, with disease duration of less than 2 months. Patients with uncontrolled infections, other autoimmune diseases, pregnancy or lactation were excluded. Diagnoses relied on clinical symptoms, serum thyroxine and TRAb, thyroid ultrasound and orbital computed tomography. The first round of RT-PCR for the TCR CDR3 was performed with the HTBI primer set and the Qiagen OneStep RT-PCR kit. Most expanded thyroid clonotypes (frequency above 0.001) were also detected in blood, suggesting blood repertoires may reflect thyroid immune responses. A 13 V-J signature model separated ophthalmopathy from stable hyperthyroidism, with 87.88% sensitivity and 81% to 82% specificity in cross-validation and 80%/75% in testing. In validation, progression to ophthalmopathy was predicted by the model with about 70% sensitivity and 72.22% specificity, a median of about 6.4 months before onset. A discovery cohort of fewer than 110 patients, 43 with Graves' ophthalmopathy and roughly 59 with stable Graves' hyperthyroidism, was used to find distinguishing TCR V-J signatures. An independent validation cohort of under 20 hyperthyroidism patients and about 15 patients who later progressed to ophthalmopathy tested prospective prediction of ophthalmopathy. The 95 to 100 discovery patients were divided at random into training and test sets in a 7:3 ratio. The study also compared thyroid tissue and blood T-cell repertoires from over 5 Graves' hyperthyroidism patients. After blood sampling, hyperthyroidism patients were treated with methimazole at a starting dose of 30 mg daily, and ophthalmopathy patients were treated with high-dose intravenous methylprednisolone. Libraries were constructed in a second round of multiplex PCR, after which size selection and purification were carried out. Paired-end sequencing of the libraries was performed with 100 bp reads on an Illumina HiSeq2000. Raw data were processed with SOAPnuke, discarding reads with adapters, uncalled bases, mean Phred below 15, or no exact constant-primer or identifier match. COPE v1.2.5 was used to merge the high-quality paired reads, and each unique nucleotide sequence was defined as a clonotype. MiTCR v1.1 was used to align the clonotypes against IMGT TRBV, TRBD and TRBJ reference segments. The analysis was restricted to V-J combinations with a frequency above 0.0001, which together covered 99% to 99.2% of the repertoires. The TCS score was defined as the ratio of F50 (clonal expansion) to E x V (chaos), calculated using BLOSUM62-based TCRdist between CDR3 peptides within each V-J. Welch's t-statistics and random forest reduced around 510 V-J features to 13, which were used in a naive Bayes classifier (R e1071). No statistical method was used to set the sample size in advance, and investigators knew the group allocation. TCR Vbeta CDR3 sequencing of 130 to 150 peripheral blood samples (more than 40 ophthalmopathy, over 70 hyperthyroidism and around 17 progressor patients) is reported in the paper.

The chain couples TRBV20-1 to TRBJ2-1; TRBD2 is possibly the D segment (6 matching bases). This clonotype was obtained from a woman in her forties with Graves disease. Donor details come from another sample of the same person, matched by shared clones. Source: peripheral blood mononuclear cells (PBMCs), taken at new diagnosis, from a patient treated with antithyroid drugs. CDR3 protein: CSASPRGNSYNEQFF. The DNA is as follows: TGCAGTGCGAGTCCTCGGGGGAACTCCTACAATGAGCAGTTCTTC.